The 32 T cell receptor beta chains below come from one sample, sequenced in a study of blood T cells in healthy people across ages. Alongside a J-beta primer mix, a sample-barcoded 5' primer served in a second PCR lasting roughly 6 to 11 cycles. TCRdb processed the 5' RACE reads anew with MiXCR; each CDR3 protein has one entry. The repertoire consists of about 1.1 million distinct CDR3 sequences, with 35% to 40% occurring once and the leading ten covering roughly 13%. The sequencing sample was made of blood. Source of these receptors: a man between 18 and 29 years old in good health.

The J gene is TRBJ1-1, the V gene TRBV4-1, with D unclear. Between the trimmed V and J ends, which lost 1 base and 0 bases, there was a span of 6 bases. The germline V gene has CDR1 MGHRA and CDR2 YSYEKL. The CDR3 runs 14 residues. CDR3 nucleotide sequence: TGCGCCAGCAGCCAAGGGGCGCTGAACACTGAAGCTTTCTTT. It encodes CASSQGALNTEAFF.

About this clonotype: A much larger clone differs by one base, so this may be a read error. J is TRBJ2-7 and V is TRBV12-3 or TRBV12-4, with D unclear. V shed 5 bases and J shed 0 bases, with 8 bases lying between them. The CDR3 consists of 13 residues. The CDR3 sequence: CASSVSLSYEQYF. Here the CDR3 DNA reads TGTGCCAGCAGTGTAAGCCTCTCCTACGAGCAGTACTTC.

The chain joins TRBV4-3 to TRBJ1-5; D remains ambiguous. Germline V gene data show CDR1 as LGHNA and CDR2 as YSLEER. The CDR3 is made up of 16 amino acids. V was cut by 4 bases and J by 4 bases, with 17 bases left in between. CDR3 region: CASSPRTGSKNQPQHF. The DNA of the CDR3 is TGCGCCAGCAGCCCTCGAACTGGGTCCAAAAATCAGCCCCAGCATTTT.

Points on this clonotype: The junction shows a germline mismatch at one end, possibly a read error. The chain combines TRBV7-8 with TRBJ1-4, with D uncertain. This CDR3 contains 15 residues. From germline, CDR1 is SGHVS and CDR2 FQNEAQ. CDR3 sequence reads: CASSLEAGPNEKLFF. The CDR3 bases are TGTGCCAGTAGCTTAGAGGCAGGCCCAAATGAAAAACTGTTTTTT.

To note about this clonotype: This may stem from a read error, because a much larger clone lies one nucleotide away. The chain joins TRBV10-3 to TRBJ2-5; D tentatively fits TRBD1 or TRBD2 (5 bases each). Matching the DNA end better, TRBJ2-1 makes the J call doubtful. CDR1 is ENHRY and CDR2 is SYGVKD in the germline V gene. CDR3 length: 12 residues. This chain's CDR3 is CAISELGETQFF. The CDR3 DNA reads as TGTGCCATCAGTGAATTGGGGGAGACCCAGTTCTTC.

V gene TRBV3-1 combines with J gene TRBJ2-3; D is ambiguous. CDR1 and CDR2 from the germline V gene are LGHDT and YNNKEL (reference sequence). The CDR3 has 15 amino acids. V gave up 0 bases and J gave up 11 bases, with 18 bases separating them. The CDR3 region is CASSQDRPQHPLQYF. For the CDR3, the DNA is TGTGCCAGCAGCCAAGATAGGCCCCAGCACCCGCTGCAGTATTTT.

The CDR3 sequence is CASSWNGGAGTEAFF. In nucleotides, the CDR3 is TGCGCCAGCAGTTGGAATGGGGGGGCGGGAACTGAAGCTTTCTTT. The rearrangement links TRBV4-1 to TRBJ1-1; weak D call: TRBD1 (6 bases). Trimming took off 6 bases at V and 5 bases at J, with 19 bases between the two ends. CDR3 length equals 15 residues. CDR1 and CDR2 from the germline V gene are MGHRA and YSYEKL.

The chain has TRBV10-3 and TRBJ2-4, with 8 bases lining up with TRBD1. The J call may be incorrect, as the DNA end agrees better with TRBJ2-7. The CDR3 has 15 amino acids. The germline V gene has CDR1 ENHRY and CDR2 SYGVKD. The DNA of the CDR3 is TGTGCCATCAGTGAGACGGAGGACAGGGCTCACGAGCAGTACTTC. This gives the protein CAISETEDRAHEQYF.

The V and J genes are TRBV27 and TRBJ1-1, with 10 bases fitting TRBD1. The ends lost 7 bases at V and 5 bases at J; junction bases unmatched: 4. Germline CDR1 is MNHEY and CDR2 is SMNVEV (reference sequence). The CDR3 is 13 residues long. CDR3 sequence: CASTDRGRTEAFF. As DNA, the CDR3 is TGTGCCAGCACCGACAGGGGGCGGACTGAAGCTTTCTTT.

This rearrangement joins TRBV7-3 to TRBJ2-4; weak D call: TRBD2 (6 bases). The CDR3 runs 13 residues. Per the germline V gene, CDR1 is SGHTA and CDR2 is FQGTGA. Between the trimmed V and J ends, which lost 5 bases and 1 base, there was a span of 6 bases. The CDR3 DNA sequence: TGTGCCAGCAGCCGGGGGGCCAAAAACATTCAGTACTTC. Its protein product is CASSRGAKNIQYF.

The chain links TRBV5-1 to TRBJ2-7, with D maybe TRBD1 (6 bases). Per the germline V gene, CDR1 is SGHRS and CDR2 is YFSETQ. There are 12 residues in the CDR3. The ends were cut back, 5 bases at V and 4 bases at J, with 10 bases in the middle. CDR3 protein: CASRDSGYEQYF. The CDR3 DNA is TGCGCCAGCAGGGACAGCGGTTACGAGCAGTACTTC.

This clonotype was detected a few times. This chain links TRBV3-1 with TRBJ1-1, with a weak D call TRBD1 (5 bases). Germline CDR1 reads LGHDT; CDR2 reads YNNKEL (reference sequence). There are 14 residues in the CDR3. V lost 1 base to trimming and J lost 5 bases, with 11 bases between them. The DNA for the CDR3 is TGTGCCAGCAGCCAAGCGGGGGGATGGACTGAAGCTTTCTTT. Translation gives CASSQAGGWTEAFF.

This clonotype was found many times. The gene calls are TRBV11-2 and TRBJ2-1; 8 nucleotides align to TRBD2. Trimming took 3 bases from V and 1 from J; bases not matched to a gene: 5. Germline V CDR1 and CDR2: SGHAT, FQNNGV. The CDR3 contains 16 residues. The chain's CDR3 is CASSFAGGGSYNEQFF. The CDR3 coding sequence is TGTGCCAGCAGCTTCGCCGGCGGGGGGTCCTACAATGAGCAGTTCTTC. The full variable domain, completed using reference TRBV11-2 and TRBJ2-1, is EAGVAQSPRYKIIEKRQSVAFWCNPISGHATLYWYQQILGQGPKLLIQFQNNGVVDDSQLPKDRFSAERLKGVDSTLKIQPAKLEDSAVYLCASSFAGGGSYNEQFFGPGTRLTVL.

The chain recombines TRBV9 with TRBJ2-3; D remains ambiguous. The CDR3 has 16 residues. The germline V and J ends were trimmed by 0 bases and 2 bases, with 13 bases remaining between them. Per germline, CDR1 SGDLS and CDR2 YYNGEE. CDR3 in amino acids: CASSVGARPLTDTQYF. CDR3 sequence (DNA): TGTGCCAGCAGCGTAGGGGCCCGTCCTCTCACAGATACGCAGTATTTT.

The V and J genes are TRBV6-5 and TRBJ2-1, with 15 bases fitting TRBD2. The CDR3 spans 17 residues. V dropped 5 bases and J dropped 7; count of bases not matched to a gene: 9. In germline, CDR1 is MNHEY, CDR2 SVGAGI. For the CDR3, the DNA is TGTGCCAGCAGTCCCTTGCCCGGGACTAGCGGGGGGAATGAGCAGTTCTTC. Its protein product is CASSPLPGTSGGNEQFF.

This sequence joins TRBV12-3 or TRBV12-4 and TRBJ2-7; 10 nucleotides align to TRBD2. V lost 8 bases to trimming and J lost 4 bases; unmatched junction nucleotides: 8. This CDR3 is 14 amino acids long. This chain's CDR3 is CASALAGGLYEQYF. The CDR3 DNA reads as TGTGCCAGCGCCTTAGCGGGGGGCCTGTACGAGCAGTACTTC.

The chain links TRBV5-1 to TRBJ2-5, with D possibly TRBD2 on 5 matching bases. Germline assignment: CDR1 SGHRS and CDR2 YFSETQ. The V end was cut by 4 bases, the J end by 4 bases, with 14 bases between. The CDR3 extends over 14 amino acids. DNA for the CDR3: TGCGCCAGCAGCGTGGAGGCTATCTTAGAGACCCAGTACTTC. This codes for CASSVEAILETQYF.

The rearrangement joins TRBV7-2 to TRBJ1-2; D gene uncertain. With 3 bases removed from V and 3 bases from J, the gap between germline ends came to 11 bases. The CDR3 spans 14 residues. Germline CDR1 reads SGHTA; CDR2 reads FQGNSA. CDR3 sequence (DNA): TGTGCCAGCAGCTTGAGGCTTCGTGACTATGGCTACACCTTC. It specifies CASSLRLRDYGYTF.

Ten or more counts support this clonotype. The CDR3 DNA reads TGCAGTGCACAGAGGGCCGGGTACAATGAGCAGTTCTTC. This translates into CSAQRAGYNEQFF. The V and J genes are TRBV20-1 and TRBJ2-1; tentative D call: TRBD2 (5 bases). V lost 6 bases, J lost 4 bases, and 13 bases lay in between. The CDR3 is 13 amino acids. The V gene's germline CDR1 is DFQATT and CDR2 SNEGSKA (reference sequence).

This clonotype came up a few times. The chain carries TRBV7-2 and TRBJ1-4; possible D gene TRBD1, 5 bases. Trimming left V 4 bases short and J 5 bases short, with 17 bases between. The CDR3 totals 16 residues. Germline CDR1 SGHTA, CDR2 FQGNSA. CDR3 coding DNA: TGTGCCAGCAGCTCTAGCGGAAGGGGATCGAATGAAAAACTGTTTTTT. Translating gives CASSSSGRGSNEKLFF.

This clonotype was seen a handful of times. The gene calls are TRBV2 and TRBJ2-1, with D perhaps matching TRBD1 or TRBD2 (5 bases each). V was cut by 3 bases and J by 6 bases, with 12 bases left in between. The CDR3 consists of 14 residues. The germline CDR1 and CDR2 sequences are SNHLY and FYNNEI. Here the CDR3 reads CASSDGGSRNEQFF. The CDR3 DNA is TGTGCCAGCAGTGATGGGGGATCTCGCAATGAGCAGTTCTTC.

In the case of this clonotype: The junction departs from germline at one end; a sequencing error may be responsible. The gene calls are TRBV5-1 and TRBJ2-3, with D uncertain. CDR3 length: 10 residues. Germline V gene data show CDR1 as SGHRS and CDR2 as YFSETQ. Here the CDR3 reads CASSLDMQYF. The CDR3, as DNA: TGCGCCAGCAGCTTAGATATGCAGTATTTT.

This chain uses TRBV27 with TRBJ2-2, with D unclear. CDR3 size: 16 residues. Deletions cut 2 bases from V and 0 bases from J, with 10 bases between. From germline, CDR1 is MNHEY and CDR2 SMNVEV (reference sequence). This CDR3 reads CASSLIARSNTGELFF. CDR3 coding DNA: TGTGCCAGCAGTTTAATCGCCAGGTCGAACACCGGGGAGCTGTTTTTT.

The chain joins TRBV3-1 to TRBJ2-1, with D perhaps given as TRBD1 or TRBD2 (6 bases each). The CDR3 loop spans 13 amino acids. The germline V gene has CDR1 LGHDT and CDR2 YNNKEL (reference sequence). V was pared by 3 bases and J by 8 bases, with 11 bases between. The CDR3 DNA is TGTGCCAGCAGCCACGCCGGGGGCGATGAGCAGTTCTTC. Translated, it gives CASSHAGGDEQFF.

The chain combines TRBV6-5 with TRBJ2-4; D is unclear. The V gene lost 0 bases and the J gene lost 1 base, with 10 bases spanning the gap. Germline CDR1 and CDR2: MNHEY and SVGAGI. This CDR3 spans 16 amino acids. The CDR3 spells CASSYSPIAAKNIQYF. The CDR3 coding sequence is TGTGCCAGCAGTTACTCACCAATAGCTGCCAAAAACATTCAGTACTTC.

The chain combines TRBV20-1 with TRBJ2-7; 10 bases agree with TRBD1. With 5 bases clipped from V and 2 bases from J, the junction kept 15 bases outside the gene matches. The CDR3 is 17 residues long. Germline values: CDR1 DFQATT, CDR2 SNEGSKA (reference sequence). The DNA of the CDR3 is TGCAGTGCTGTACCGGGACAGGGGCTAGTTAGGCCCTACGAGCAGTACTTC. This translates into CSAVPGQGLVRPYEQYF.

The V and J genes are TRBV14 and TRBJ1-4; D unresolved. The germline V and J ends were trimmed by 4 bases and 7 bases, with 16 bases remaining between them. The CDR3 has 15 amino acids. Germline CDR1 and CDR2: SGHDN and FVKESK. Written as DNA, the CDR3 is TGTGCCAGCAGCCCACGGGGTGGCTCCATTGAAAAACTGTTTTTT. It yields the protein CASSPRGGSIEKLFF.

There are a few counts of this clonotype. This sequence joins TRBV25-1 and TRBJ1-5; a possible D gene is TRBD1 (6 bases). V lost 1 base, J lost 4 bases, and 17 bases lay in between. Germline CDR1 reads MGHDK; CDR2 reads SYGVNS. This CDR3 spans 17 amino acids. In nucleotides, the CDR3 is TGTGCCAGCAGTGAATCAGTCCGGCCTAGGGGGAATCAGCCCCAGCATTTT. Residues: CASSESVRPRGNQPQHF.

This clonotype was observed a handful of times. V usage is TRBV6-6 and J usage is TRBJ1-2, with a possible D match to TRBD1 (5 bases). Germline CDR1 is MNHNY and CDR2 is SVGAGI (reference sequence). Trimming pared 7 bases from V and 0 bases from J, leaving 9 bases between. The CDR3 contains 13 residues. In DNA form, the CDR3 reads TGTGCCAGCATTCGACAGCCTAACTATGGCTACACCTTC. Protein sequence: CASIRQPNYGYTF.

This chain connects TRBV6-1 to TRBJ2-5; 12 nucleotides match TRBD1. CDR1 and CDR2 (germline): MNHNS, SASEGT. After removal of 7 bases from V and 5 bases from J, the junction contained 5 bases not matched to a gene. The CDR3 runs 14 residues. CDR3 coding DNA: TGTGCCAGCACCATGGGACAGGGGGCTGAGACCCAGTACTTC. Its translation is CASTMGQGAETQYF.

The chain has TRBV20-1 and TRBJ2-7, with 11 nucleotides matching TRBD2. The CDR3 sequence is 14 residues long. The J segment lost 3 bases and the V segment lost 7 bases, leaving 8 bases of the junction unmatched. Per the germline V gene, CDR1 is DFQATT and CDR2 is SNEGSKA (reference sequence). CDR3 region: CSVSDSGGGYEQYF. In nucleotides, the CDR3 is TGCAGTGTGAGCGATAGCGGGGGGGGCTACGAGCAGTACTTC.

This clonotype turned up a few times. J is TRBJ2-1 and V is TRBV30; 8 nucleotides align to TRBD1. The CDR3 has 14 residues. Germline V CDR1 and CDR2: GTSNPN, SVGIG (reference sequence). V was clipped by 2 bases and J by 4 bases; unmatched bases: 4. The CDR3 loop is CAWSPGQEYNEQFF. CDR3 in DNA: TGTGCCTGGAGTCCGGGACAGGAATACAATGAGCAGTTCTTC. Filled out from reference TRBV30 and TRBJ2-1, the complete variable domain reads SQTIHQWPATLVQPVGSPLSLECTVEGTSNPNLYWYRQAAGRGLQLLFYSVGIGQISSEVPQNLSASRPQDRQFILSSKKLLLSDSGFYLCAWSPGQEYNEQFFGPGTRLTVL.